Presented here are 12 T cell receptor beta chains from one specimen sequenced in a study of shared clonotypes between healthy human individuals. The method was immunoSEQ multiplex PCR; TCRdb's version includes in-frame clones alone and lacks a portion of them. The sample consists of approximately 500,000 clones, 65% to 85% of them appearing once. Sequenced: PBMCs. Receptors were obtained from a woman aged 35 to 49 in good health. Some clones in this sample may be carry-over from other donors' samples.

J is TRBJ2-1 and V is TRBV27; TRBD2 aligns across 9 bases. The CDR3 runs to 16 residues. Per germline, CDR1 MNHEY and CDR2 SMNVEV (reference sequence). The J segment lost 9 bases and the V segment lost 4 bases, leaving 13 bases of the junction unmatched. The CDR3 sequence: CASSSFSGRGTGEQFF. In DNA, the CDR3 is TGTGCCAGCAGTTCCTTTAGCGGGAGAGGAACTGGTGAGCAGTTCTTC.

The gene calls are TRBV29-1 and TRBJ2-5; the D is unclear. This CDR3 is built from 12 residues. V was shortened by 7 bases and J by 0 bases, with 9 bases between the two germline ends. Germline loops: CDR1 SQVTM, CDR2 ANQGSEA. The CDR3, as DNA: TGCAGCGCCCAAAGGCACCAAGAGACCCAGTACTTC. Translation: CSAQRHQETQYF.

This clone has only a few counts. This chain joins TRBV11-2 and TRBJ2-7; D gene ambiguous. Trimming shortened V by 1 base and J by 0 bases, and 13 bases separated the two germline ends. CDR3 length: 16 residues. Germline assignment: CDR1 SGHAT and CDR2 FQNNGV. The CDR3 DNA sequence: TGTGCCAGCAGCTTAGTCCCGGGTAGTTACTCCTACGAGCAGTACTTC. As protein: CASSLVPGSYSYEQYF.

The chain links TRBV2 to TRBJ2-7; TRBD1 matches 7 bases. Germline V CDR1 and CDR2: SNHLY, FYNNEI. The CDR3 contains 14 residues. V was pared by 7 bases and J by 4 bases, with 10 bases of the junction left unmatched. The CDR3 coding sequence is TGTGCCAGCATCCAAGTCCCAGGGGGTTACGAGCAGTACTTC. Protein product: CASIQVPGGYEQYF. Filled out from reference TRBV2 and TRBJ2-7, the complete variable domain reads EPEVTQTPSHQVTQMGQEVILRCVPISNHLYFYWYRQILGQKVEFLVSFYNNEISEKSEIFDDQFSVERPDGSNFTLKIRSTKLEDSAMYFCASIQVPGGYEQYFGPGTRLTVT.

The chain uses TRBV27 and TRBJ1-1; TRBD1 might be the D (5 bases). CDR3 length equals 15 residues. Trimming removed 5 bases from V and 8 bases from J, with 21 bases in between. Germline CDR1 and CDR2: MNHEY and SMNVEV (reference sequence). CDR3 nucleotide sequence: TGTGCCAGCAGTCCTTATTATAACGTTGCAGGGGAAGCTTTCTTT. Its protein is CASSPYYNVAGEAFF.

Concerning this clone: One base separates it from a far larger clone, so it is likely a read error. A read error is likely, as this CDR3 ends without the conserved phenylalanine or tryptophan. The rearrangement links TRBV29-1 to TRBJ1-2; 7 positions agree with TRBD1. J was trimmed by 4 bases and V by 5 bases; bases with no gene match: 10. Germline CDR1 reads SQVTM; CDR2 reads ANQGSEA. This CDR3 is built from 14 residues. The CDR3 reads CSVPEEDRSYGYTS. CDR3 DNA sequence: TGCAGCGTTCCAGAGGAGGACAGGTCCTATGGCTACACCTCC.

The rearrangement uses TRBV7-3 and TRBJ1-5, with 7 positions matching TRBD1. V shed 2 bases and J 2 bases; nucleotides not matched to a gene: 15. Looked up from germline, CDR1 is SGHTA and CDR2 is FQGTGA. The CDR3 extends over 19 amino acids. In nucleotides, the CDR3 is TGTGCCAGCAGCTTATTCGTGACAGGGCGGTCGGTGTGCAATCAGCCCCAGCATTTT. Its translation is CASSLFVTGRSVCNQPQHF.

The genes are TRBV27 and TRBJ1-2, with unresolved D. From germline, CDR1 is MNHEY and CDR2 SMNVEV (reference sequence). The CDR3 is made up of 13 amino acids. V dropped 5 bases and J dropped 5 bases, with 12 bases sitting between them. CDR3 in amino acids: CASSQAPRYGYTF. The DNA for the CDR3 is TGTGCCAGCAGTCAGGCCCCCCGGTATGGCTACACCTTC.

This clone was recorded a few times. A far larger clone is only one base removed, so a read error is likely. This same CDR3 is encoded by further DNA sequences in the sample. The CDR3 sequence: CASSSVDTEAFF. In DNA form, the CDR3 reads TGTGCCAGCAGCTCCGTCGACACTGAAGCTTTCTTT. The rearrangement links TRBV7-9 to TRBJ1-1; D unresolved. This CDR3 contains 12 residues. CDR1 and CDR2 from the germline V gene are SEHNR and FQNEAQ (reference sequence). V was trimmed by 4 bases and J by 3 bases, leaving 6 bases between them.

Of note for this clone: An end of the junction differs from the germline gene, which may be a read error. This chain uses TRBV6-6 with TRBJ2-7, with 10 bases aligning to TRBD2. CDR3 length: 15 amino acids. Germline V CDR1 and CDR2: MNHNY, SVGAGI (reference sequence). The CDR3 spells CASTYGLAGAYEQYF. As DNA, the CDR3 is TGTGCCAGCACTTACGGGCTAGCGGGAGCTTACGAGCAGTACTTC.

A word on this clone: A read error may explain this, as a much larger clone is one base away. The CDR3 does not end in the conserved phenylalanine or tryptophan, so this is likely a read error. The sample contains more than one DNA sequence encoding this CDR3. CDR3 nucleotide sequence: TGTGCCAGCAGCTTAGAAGCGGGACCTGGCGAGCAGTACCTC. Encoded protein: CASSLEAGPGEQYL. The rearrangement links TRBV11-1 to TRBJ2-7; 7 nucleotides agree with TRBD2. CDR1 SGHAT and CDR2 FQDESV come from the germline V gene (reference sequence). With 1 base clipped from V and 6 bases from J, the junction kept 6 bases outside the gene matches. The CDR3 has 14 residues.

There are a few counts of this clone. CDR3 protein: CASSPQGAGNIQYF. CDR3 DNA sequence: TGCGCCAGCAGCCCTCAGGGGGCTGGCAACATTCAGTACTTC. The chain links TRBV5-1 to TRBJ2-4, with 8 bases lining up with TRBD1. Germline V lookup: CDR1 SGHRS, CDR2 YFSETQ. V trimming: 4 bases; J trimming: 7 bases; junction bases outside the gene matches: 7. CDR3 length: 14 residues.